This T cell receptor (beta chain) was found in a study of T cell responses to AZD1222 COVID-19 vaccine. Produced via immunoSEQ multiplex PCR; TCRdb's table is partial and in-frame only. The sample shows some 150,000 clones, about 92% of them seen only once. Study-wide results and caveats: CD4 TCRs associated with vaccination spanned spike, dominating at 160-218 and 743-854. Among spike-specific TCRs, nearly half reportedly target unmutated variant regions. Recipients of two AZD1222 doses showed rising Spike-specific TCR breadth and depth. Most donors were white British, females outnumbered males, and clonal diversity was possibly underestimated.

As to this clone: The antigen is unknown.

The receptor's source is an adult in good health. Sequenced here: peripheral blood, sampled on day 0 of MenACWY control vaccination.

This CDR3 is CASSSRDFLDTQYF. Here the CDR3 DNA reads TGTGCCAGCAGTTCACGGGACTTTTTAGATACGCAGTATTTT. The chain combines TRBV2 with TRBJ2-3; a possible D gene is TRBD2 (6 bases). CDR3 length: 14 residues. V was clipped by 5 bases and J by 5 bases, with 14 bases between them. Germline loops: CDR1 SNHLY, CDR2 FYNNEI.